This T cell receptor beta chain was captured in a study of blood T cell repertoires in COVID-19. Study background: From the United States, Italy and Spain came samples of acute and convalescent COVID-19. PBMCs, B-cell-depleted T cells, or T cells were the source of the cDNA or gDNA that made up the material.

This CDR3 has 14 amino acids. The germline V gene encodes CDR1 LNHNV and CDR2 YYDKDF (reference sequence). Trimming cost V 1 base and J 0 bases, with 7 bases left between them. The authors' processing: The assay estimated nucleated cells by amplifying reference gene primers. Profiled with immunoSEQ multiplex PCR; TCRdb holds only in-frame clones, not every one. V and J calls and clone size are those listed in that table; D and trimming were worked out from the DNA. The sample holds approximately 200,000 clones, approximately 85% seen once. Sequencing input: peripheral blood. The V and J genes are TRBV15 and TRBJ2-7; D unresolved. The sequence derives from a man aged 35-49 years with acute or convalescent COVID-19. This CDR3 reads CATSRAGSSYEQYF. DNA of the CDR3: TGTGCCACCAGCAGAGCCGGGTCCTCCTACGAGCAGTACTTC.